This entry is about one TCR beta chain. Its antigen is as yet unknown. The CDR3 loop spans 13 amino acids. Trimming shortened V by 5 bases and J by 3 bases, and 10 bases separated the two germline ends. Germline values: CDR1 MNHNS, CDR2 SASEGT. It was at deep level that the assay was run. Generated by immunoSEQ multiplex PCR, the TCRdb table keeps only in-frame clones and is missing some. The sample has hundreds of thousands of clones; 72% are singletons. This entry comes from a study of shared clonotypes between healthy human individuals. General study findings and limits: Richness estimates generally favored naive over memory subsets. Genetic and exposure-history diversity was limited by the small donor number. When naive CD4 clonotypes were compared across several donors, around 4.6% were shared.

The sequencing input was memory CD4+ T cells sorted from blood. Subset denoted: CD45RA-negative fraction. The clonotype was recovered from a woman in her twenties or thirties in good health. J is TRBJ1-2 and V is TRBV6-1; D is possibly TRBD1 (5 bases). This CDR3 reads CASSWKQDYGYTF. The CDR3 DNA is TGTGCCAGCAGTTGGAAACAGGACTATGGCTACACCTTC.